This T cell receptor beta chain was identified during a study of T-cell memory formation after mild COVID-19. CDR1 is DFQATT, CDR2 SNEGSKA, per germline (reference sequence). The CDR3 covers 17 residues. V dropped 0 bases and J dropped 2 bases, with 18 bases sitting between them. MiXCR, applied by TCRdb to the 5' RACE reads, yields one record per CDR3 protein. Among about 350,000 distinct CDR3 sequences listed, roughly 13% were seen once. This clonotype came up many times. The clonotype originates from a man aged 18-30 years who had mild COVID-19 (a few samples of this study predate the infection). Cell type and time point are not known. The sequenced sample consisted of PBMCs or a T cell subset sorted from them (not recorded which). This chain joins TRBV20-1 and TRBJ2-3; the D call may be TRBD1 or TRBD2 (5 bases each). DNA for the CDR3: TGCAGTGCTAGAGATACAGTGGGGAGAGGGGCCACAGATACGCAGTATTTT. Translation gives CSARDTVGRGATDTQYF.